Listed below are T cell receptor beta chains from one sample, sequenced in a study of T cells in Graves' hyperthyroidism and ophthalmopathy. TCRdb ran MiXCR on the multiplex PCR reads and lists one entry per CDR3 protein. The repertoire holds fewer than 450,000 distinct CDR3 sequences, with about a sixth as singletons. Material: blood. The receptors come from a woman under 40 with Graves' hyperthyroidism that later progressed to Graves' ophthalmopathy. The CDR3 runs from the conserved cysteine through the conserved F or W. D genes are given only for firm matches. The size entry is marked missing in some rows and otherwise reads once, few, many or a size class.

cdr3_aa | cdr3_nt | clone_size | j_call | v_call | d_call
CASSDTNLDRTLGYTF | TGTGCCAGCAGTGACACGAACTTGGACAGGACTTTAGGCTACACCTTC | few | TRBJ1-2 | TRBV6-1 | TRBD1
CASSLKADDRGDQETQYF | TGTGCCAGCAGCTTAAAAGCCGACGACAGGGGCGACCAAGAGACCCAGTACTTC | - | TRBJ2-5 | TRBV7-6 | TRBD1
CASSLPAMNTEAFF | TGCGCCAGCAGCTTGCCGGCAATGAACACTGAAGCTTTCTTT | many | TRBJ1-1 | TRBV5-1 | -
CASSHHPRQLYYGYTF | TGTGCCAGCAGCCACCACCCCCGACAGCTCTACTATGGCTACACCTTC | - | TRBJ1-2 | TRBV3-1 | -
CASSFSLYNEQFF | TGTGCCAGCAGTTTTTCCTTATACAATGAGCAGTTCTTC | many | TRBJ2-1 | TRBV28 | -
CASSPIIQARDSYEQYF | TGTGCCAGCAGTCCGATAATACAGGCGAGAGATTCATACGAGCAGTACTTC | many | TRBJ2-7 | TRBV12-3/TRBV12-4 | -
CASSLGDTGELFF | TGTGCCAGCAGTTTGGGGGACACCGGGGAGCTGTTTTTT | many | TRBJ2-2 | TRBV12-3/TRBV12-4 | -
CAWSPAGGNNYGYTF | TGTGCCTGGAGTCCAGCAGGCGGGAATAACTATGGCTACACCTTC | many | TRBJ1-2 | TRBV30 | -
CASGLWSGGPVNEQFF | TGTGCCAGCGGCTTATGGTCGGGAGGGCCCGTCAATGAGCAGTTCTTC | - | TRBJ2-1 | TRBV7-2 | TRBD2
CASSPPQEPLHF | TGTGCCAGCTCACCCCCTCAGGAACCCCTCCACTTT | few | TRBJ1-6 | TRBV18 | -
CASSLSGNHEQYF | TGTGCCAGCAGTCTTAGCGGGAACCACGAGCAGTACTTC | many | TRBJ2-7 | TRBV27 | TRBD2
CASSYSLGVGEQFF | TGTGCCAGCAGTTACTCATTGGGGGTGGGTGAGCAGTTCTTC | many | TRBJ2-1 | TRBV6-5 | -
CASIANTGGTYNEQFF | TGTGCCAGCATTGCTAATACGGGAGGGACCTACAATGAGCAGTTCTTC | many | TRBJ2-1 | TRBV12-3/TRBV12-4 | TRBD2
CATRPRLGNTEAFF | TGTGCCACGAGGCCTCGGCTTGGGAACACTGAAGCTTTCTTT | many | TRBJ1-1 | TRBV3-1 | -
CASGTGQGVGAFF | TGTGCCAGCGGAACAGGACAGGGAGTCGGAGCTTTCTTT | - | TRBJ1-1 | TRBV12-3/TRBV12-4 | TRBD1
CASSVEFTEAFF | TGTGCCAGCAGCGTCGAGTTCACTGAAGCTTTCTTT | many | TRBJ1-1 | TRBV6-1 | -
CASSPGWSSDGGYTF | TGCGCCAGCAGCCCAGGGTGGTCTTCGGACGGAGGCTACACCTTC | - | TRBJ1-2 | TRBV5-1 | -
CASSDASPGELFF | TGTGCCAGCAGTGACGCGTCGCCCGGGGAGCTGTTTTTT | many | TRBJ2-2 | TRBV6-1 | -
CASSYGGGNSPLHF | TGTGCCAGCAGTTACGGGGGGGGTAATTCACCCCTCCACTTT | many | TRBJ1-6 | TRBV6-6 | -
CASSSTYTLRETQYF | TGTGCCAGCAGTTCAACATATACCCTCCGGGAGACCCAGTACTTC | few | TRBJ2-5 | TRBV27 | -
CASSEDSGKPQHF | TGCGCCAGCAGTGAGGACAGCGGAAAGCCCCAGCATTTT | - | TRBJ1-5 | TRBV10-1 | -
CASSRDRFHQPQHF | TGTGCCAGCAGCCGGGACAGATTCCATCAGCCCCAGCATTTT | many | TRBJ1-5 | TRBV12-3/TRBV12-4 | TRBD1
CSARVGSQTGELFF | TGCAGTGCTAGAGTCGGGAGTCAGACCGGGGAGCTGTTTTTT | many | TRBJ2-2 | TRBV20-1 | -
CASSQLSGTGFPYNSYEQYF | TGTGCCAGCAGTCAGCTATCCGGGACAGGTTTTCCATACAATTCCTACGAGCAGTACTTC | many | TRBJ2-7 | TRBV28 | TRBD1
CASSRQPGLNTEAFF | TGTGCCAGCAGCCGGCAACCAGGCCTGAACACTGAAGCTTTCTTT | - | TRBJ1-1 | TRBV12-3/TRBV12-4 | -
CASSEEGGPYEQYF | TGTGCCAGCAGTGAAGAGGGGGGCCCCTACGAGCAGTACTTC | many | TRBJ2-7 | TRBV6-1 | -
CATSSLVPGNEKLFF | TGTGCCACCAGCAGCTTGGTCCCCGGTAATGAAAAACTGTTTTTT | few | TRBJ1-4 | TRBV15 | -
CASSQTGTGGSNYGYTF | TGTGCCAGCAGCCAAACCGGGACAGGGGGCTCCAATTATGGCTACACCTTC | many | TRBJ1-2 | TRBV3-1 | TRBD1
CASSQELGQYQETQYF | TGCGCCAGCAGCCAAGAACTAGGACAGTACCAAGAGACCCAGTACTTC | - | TRBJ2-5 | TRBV4-1 | -
CASSSAPNTEAFF | TGTGCCAGCAGCTCAGCTCCGAACACTGAAGCTTTCTTT | many | TRBJ1-1 | TRBV11-2 | -
CASSLGLGEQFF | TGTGCCAGCAGTTTAGGACTCGGTGAGCAGTTCTTC | many | TRBJ2-1 | TRBV12-3/TRBV12-4 | -
CASSQDEAGLSDTQYF | TGCGCCAGCAGCCAAGATGAGGCGGGACTATCAGATACGCAGTATTTT | - | TRBJ2-3 | TRBV4-1 | TRBD2
CASSPSTSGATDTQYF | TGTGCCAGCAGCCCTTCGACTAGCGGGGCCACAGATACGCAGTATTTT | - | TRBJ2-3 | TRBV7-2 | TRBD2
CASSVGGGTYNEQFF | TGTGCCAGCAGTGTCGGGGGGGGCACCTACAATGAGCAGTTCTTC | few | TRBJ2-1 | TRBV2 | TRBD2
CASSFLQGGETQYF | TGTGCCAGCAGTTTCTTACAGGGTGGAGAGACCCAGTACTTC | many | TRBJ2-5 | TRBV28 | -
CASSLGLSGTGLETQYF | TGTGCCAGCAGCCTGGGGTTATCCGGGACAGGGTTGGAGACCCAGTACTTC | - | TRBJ2-5 | TRBV9 | TRBD1
CASSFHQGLAGETQYF | TGCGCCAGCAGCTTTCACCAAGGACTAGCGGGGGAGACCCAGTACTTC | many | TRBJ2-5 | TRBV5-1 | TRBD2
CASSDGRGGTDTQYF | TGTGCCAGCAGTGATGGCAGGGGTGGCACAGATACGCAGTATTTT | many | TRBJ2-3 | TRBV6-1 | -
CASSTYLAGGDEQFF | TGTGCCAGCAGTACGTATCTAGCGGGGGGGGACGAGCAGTTCTTC | many | TRBJ2-1 | TRBV2 | TRBD2
CATRSAGENTEAFF | TGTGCCACCAGGTCTGCCGGGGAGAACACTGAAGCTTTCTTT | few | TRBJ1-1 | TRBV24-1 | -
CASSVVDYEQYF | TGTGCCAGCAGTGTAGTCGACTACGAGCAGTACTTC | many | TRBJ2-7 | TRBV2 | -
CAISESVTAGGNEQYF | TGTGCCATCAGTGAGTCGGTCACGGCGGGGGGGAACGAGCAGTACTTC | many | TRBJ2-7 | TRBV10-3 | TRBD2
CASSLARLSDEQYF | TGCGCCAGCAGCTTGGCCCGGCTTTCGGACGAGCAGTACTTC | many | TRBJ2-7 | TRBV5-1 | -
CASSLDPGGRDTEAFF | TGTGCCAGCAGCTTAGATCCAGGGGGCAGGGACACTGAAGCTTTCTTT | many | TRBJ1-1 | TRBV7-9 | TRBD1
CASSQGDIFSYNEQFF | TGCGCCAGCAGCCAAGGGGACATCTTCTCCTACAATGAGCAGTTCTTC | - | TRBJ2-1 | TRBV4-1 | -
CASSQERGSNEKLFF | TGCGCCAGCAGCCAAGAAAGAGGGTCAAATGAAAAACTGTTTTTT | - | TRBJ1-4 | TRBV4-1 | -
CASSNTGSSGNTIYF | TGTGCCAGCAGCAACACAGGGAGCTCTGGAAACACCATATATTTT | - | TRBJ1-3 | TRBV7-9 | -
CASSPHDLQETQYF | TGTGCCAGCAGCCCCCACGACCTCCAAGAGACCCAGTACTTC | few | TRBJ2-5 | TRBV28 | -
CAWDRGAAGSQPQHF | TGTGCCTGGGACAGGGGGGCAGCGGGCAGTCAGCCCCAGCATTTT | - | TRBJ1-5 | TRBV30 | TRBD1
CSATRQWQPQHF | TGCAGTGCTACCCGACAGTGGCAGCCCCAGCATTTT | many | TRBJ1-5 | TRBV20-1 | -
CASSPNPGADFTAYEQYF | TGTGCCAGCAGTCCCAACCCCGGGGCCGACTTCACCGCCTACGAGCAGTACTTC | - | TRBJ2-7 | TRBV27 | -